What follows are 4 T cell receptor beta chains derived from one specimen sequenced in a study of blood T cell repertoires in COVID-19. Data came from immunoSEQ multiplex PCR; TCRdb stores just in-frame clones and leaves some out. The table has about 140,000 clones, approximately 88% seen once. The sequenced sample was peripheral blood. The receptors derive from a woman aged 45-60 years with acute or convalescent COVID-19.

The chain joins TRBV11-1 to TRBJ1-2; D unresolved. CDR3 length: 13 amino acids. The germline V gene encodes CDR1 SGHAT and CDR2 FQDESV (reference sequence). V was cut by 4 bases and J by 0 bases, with 6 bases left in between. CDR3 region: CASSSQANYGYTF. The CDR3 DNA sequence: TGTGCCAGCAGCTCCCAGGCTAACTATGGCTACACCTTC. The complete variable domain, with remaining parts taken from reference TRBV11-1 and TRBJ1-2, reads EAEVAQSPRYKITEKSQAVAFWCDPISGHATLYWYRQILGQGPELLVQFQDESVVDDSQLPKDRFSAERLKGVDSTLKIQPAELGDSAMYLCASSSQANYGYTFGSGTRLTVV.

The chain uses TRBV2 and TRBJ2-5; 11 bases line up with TRBD1. There are 16 residues in the CDR3. Germline loops: CDR1 SNHLY, CDR2 FYNNEI. V shed 6 bases and J 5 bases; nucleotides not matched to a gene: 11. CDR3 DNA: TGTGCCAGCAGATTAGGGACAGGGGGTCGTTGGGAGACCCAGTACTTC. Encoded protein: CASRLGTGGRWETQYF.

The rearrangement uses TRBV3-1 (or the pseudogene TRBV3-2) and TRBJ2-5; possible D gene TRBD2, 6 bases. The V gene lost 0 bases and the J gene lost 10 bases, with 12 bases spanning the gap. Germline assignment: CDR1 LGHDT and CDR2 YNNKEL (reference sequence). The CDR3 is 13 amino acids. In DNA, the CDR3 is TGTGCCAGCAGCCAAGATCTCGAGGGAGGCCAGTACTTC. Its protein is CASSQDLEGGQYF.

The table lists this clone with a few counts. The chain uses TRBV6-5 and TRBJ1-1, with D uncertain. The CDR3 runs to 14 residues. From germline, CDR1 is MNHEY and CDR2 SVGAGI. V shed 4 bases and J shed 1 base, with 10 bases lying between them. The CDR3 protein is CASSWLTENTEAFF. CDR3 DNA: TGTGCCAGCAGTTGGCTTACAGAGAACACTGAAGCTTTCTTT.